This TCR beta chain was recorded in a study of shared clonotypes between healthy human individuals. Naive CD8 cells lacked CD45RO, underwent positive selection for CCR7 and left out terminally differentiated effector memory CD45RA+ cells. General study points: Non-shared clonotypes were found to have lower generation probabilities than the clonotypes that were shared by all four of the sorted-subset donors.

A few counts support this clone. Its antigen is undetermined. There are 13 residues in the CDR3. Germline CDR1 reads KGHSH; CDR2 reads LQKENI. V was cut by 3 bases and J by 0 bases, with 5 bases left in between. Across several immunoSEQ plates, the genomic DNA of each subset was split evenly. The table came from immunoSEQ multiplex PCR; TCRdb's copy has only in-frame clones and leaves some out. This table has approximately 2,000,000 clones, 90% to 95% appearing once. The V gene is TRBV18, the J gene TRBJ2-5; D ambiguous. The TCR comes from a man aged 18 to 29 in good health. Some clones in this sample may be carry-over from other donors' samples. Source material: naive CD8+ T cells from PBMCs. The DNA of the CDR3 is TGTGCCAGCTCACCCGAGTACCAAGAGACCCAGTACTTC. Protein product: CASSPEYQETQYF.